The present T cell receptor beta chain was sequenced within a study of lymphopenia after photon versus proton radiotherapy. The V gene lost 5 bases and the J gene lost 5 bases, with 18 bases spanning the gap. Germline V gene lookup returns CDR1 GTSNPN and CDR2 SVGIG (reference sequence). CDR3 length: 14 residues. Findings and limits, study-wide: Relative stability marked proton patients; photon patients lost diversity and naive cells. Oligoclonal CD8+ Temra expansion after nadir drove photon patients' diversity drop.

Regarding this clone: Its specificity is unknown.

Only in-frame clones appear in the TCRdb table, and some are missing; sequencing was by immunoSEQ multiplex PCR. The table lists 55,000 to 70,000 clones, around 93% of them singletons. Here the sequenced sample was peripheral blood, taken from a patient treated with photon-based radiotherapy. This receptor was obtained from a woman aged 40 to 50 with cholangiocarcinoma. The V call is TRBV30, the J call TRBJ1-1, with D perhaps TRBD1 (5 bases). This chain's CDR3 is CAWYRVTGRTEAFF. In DNA form, the CDR3 reads TGTGCCTGGTATCGGGTAACAGGTCGAACTGAAGCTTTCTTT.